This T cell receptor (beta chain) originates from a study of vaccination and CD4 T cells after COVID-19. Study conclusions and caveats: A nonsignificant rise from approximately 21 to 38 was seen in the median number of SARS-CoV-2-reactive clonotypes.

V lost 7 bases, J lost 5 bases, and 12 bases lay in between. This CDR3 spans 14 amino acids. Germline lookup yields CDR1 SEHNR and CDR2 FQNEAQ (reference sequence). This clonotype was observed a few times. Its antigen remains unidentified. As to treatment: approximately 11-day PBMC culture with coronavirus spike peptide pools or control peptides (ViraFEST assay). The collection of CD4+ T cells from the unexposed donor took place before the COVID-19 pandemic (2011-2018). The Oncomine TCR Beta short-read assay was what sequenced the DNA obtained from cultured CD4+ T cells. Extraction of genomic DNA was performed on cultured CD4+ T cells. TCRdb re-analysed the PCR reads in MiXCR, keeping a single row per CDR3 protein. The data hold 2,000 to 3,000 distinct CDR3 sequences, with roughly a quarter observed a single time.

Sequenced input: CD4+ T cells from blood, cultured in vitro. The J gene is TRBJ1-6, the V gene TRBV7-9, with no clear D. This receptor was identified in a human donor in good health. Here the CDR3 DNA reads TGTGCCAGCACCACCAGGCGGGATAATTCACCCCTCCACTTT. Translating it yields CASTTRRDNSPLHF.